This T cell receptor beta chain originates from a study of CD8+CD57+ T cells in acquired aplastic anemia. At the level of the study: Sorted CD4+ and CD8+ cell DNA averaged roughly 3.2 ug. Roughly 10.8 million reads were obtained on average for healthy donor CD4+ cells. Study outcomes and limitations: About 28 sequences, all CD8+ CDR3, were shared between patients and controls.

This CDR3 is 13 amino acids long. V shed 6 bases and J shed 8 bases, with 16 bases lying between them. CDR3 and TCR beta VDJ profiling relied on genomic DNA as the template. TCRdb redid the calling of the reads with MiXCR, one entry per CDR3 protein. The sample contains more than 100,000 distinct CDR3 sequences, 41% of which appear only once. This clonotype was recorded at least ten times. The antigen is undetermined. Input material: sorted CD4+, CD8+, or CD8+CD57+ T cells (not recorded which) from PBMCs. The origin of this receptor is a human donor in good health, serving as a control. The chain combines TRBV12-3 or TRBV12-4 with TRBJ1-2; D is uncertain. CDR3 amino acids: CASSLPPGPGYTF. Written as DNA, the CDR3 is TGTGCCAGCAGCCTCCCGCCCGGTCCCGGCTACACCTTC.